Listed below are T cell receptor beta chains from one sample, sequenced in a study of CD8+ T cells in alopecia areata. The data were produced by immunoSEQ multiplex PCR, yet TCRdb's version contains in-frame clones alone and is incomplete. The sample yields 150,000 or so clones, approximately 49% seen once. The input for sequencing was CD8+ T cells sorted from blood, taken at week 0. The source of these receptors is a human donor with alopecia areata. The CDR3 runs from the conserved cysteine through the conserved F or W. The order of the fields is J gene, CDR3 length, D gene, V gene, clone size, CDR3 DNA, CDR3 protein. The D gene is left open where the match is weak. The size of a clone is reported for some rows only, either as once, few or many, or as a class for expanded clones.

TRBJ1-5 15 . TRBV30 . TGTGCCTGGTCCATCATGACGAATAGCAATCAGCCCCAGCATTTT CAWSIMTNSNQPQHF
TRBJ2-5 13 . TRBV13 . TGTGCCAGCAGCTTGACAAATACAGAGACCCAGTACTTC CASSLTNTETQYF
TRBJ2-5 13 . TRBV27 . TGTGCCAGCAGTTTCCTAGGTGAGGAGACCCAGTACTTC CASSFLGEETQYF
TRBJ2-1 11 . TRBV5-6 . TGTGCCAGCAGCCTTCACAATGAGCAGTTCTTC CASSLHNEQFF
TRBJ1-2 12 TRBD1 TRBV2 . TGTGCCAGCAAGGGACAGAACTATGGCTACACCTTC CASKGQNYGYTF
TRBJ1-1 15 TRBD1 TRBV7-9 . TGTGCCAGCAGCCAGGGACAGATCGTGAACACTGAAGCTTTCTTT CASSQGQIVNTEAFF
TRBJ2-5 14 TRBD2 TRBV13 . TGTGCCAGCAGCTTGCTAGCGGGGGGCGAGACCCAGTACTTC CASSLLAGGETQYF
TRBJ1-1 15 . TRBV9 . TGTGCCAGCAGCCCACGGCCCAGACAGAACACTGAAGCTTTCTTT CASSPRPRQNTEAFF
TRBJ2-2 13 . TRBV29-1 . TGCAGCGTTTTTGGGTGGGTCACCGGGGAGCTGTTTTTT CSVFGWVTGELFF
TRBJ2-7 14 TRBD1 TRBV10-3 . TGTGCCATCAGTGTGCAGGGACAGGAATACGAGCAGTACTTC CAISVQGQEYEQYF
TRBJ2-5 12 . TRBV7-9 . TGTGCCAGCAGCTTAGTGCATGAGACCCAGTACTTC CASSLVHETQYF
TRBJ2-5 10 . TRBV29-1 . TGCAGCGTTTGGGAGGAGACCCAGTACTTC CSVWEETQYF
TRBJ1-2 12 . TRBV5-6 . TGTGCCAGCAGCTTGGGATTGGGAGGCTACACCTTC CASSLGLGGYTF
TRBJ1-1 15 . TRBV6-5 few TGTGCCAGCAGTTACTCGATCACCGGTGGCACTGAAGCTTTCTTT CASSYSITGGTEAFF
TRBJ2-5 14 TRBD2 TRBV9 . TGTGCCAGCAGCTACGCGGGGGGGCGAGAGACCCAGTACTTC CASSYAGGRETQYF
TRBJ1-1 13 . TRBV6-1 . TGTGCCAGCAGTGATTTAGGGAACACTGAAGCTTTCTTT CASSDLGNTEAFF
TRBJ1-1 14 . TRBV19 few TGTGCCTCCCTAGGCCTGGGGACGAACACTGAAGCTTTCTTT CASLGLGTNTEAFF
TRBJ2-3 14 TRBD1 TRBV29-1 . TGCAGCGTTGAGGGACAGGGTGTGGCAGATACGCAGTATTTT CSVEGQGVADTQYF
TRBJ2-2 16 TRBD1 TRBV19 few TGTGCCAGTAGGACCGGGACAGGGGATTACACCGGGGAGCTGTTTTTT CASRTGTGDYTGELFF
TRBJ2-5 14 . TRBV7-3 . TGTGCCAGCAGCTTAGCGGGGGCCGGGGAGACCCAGTACTTC CASSLAGAGETQYF
TRBJ1-2 15 . TRBV7-9 . TGTGCCAGCAGCTTATATATTCAGGGCCTCTATGGCTACACCTTC CASSLYIQGLYGYTF
TRBJ2-6 13 . TRBV29-1 . TGCAGCGTGGGGGAATCTGGGGCCAACGTCCTGACTTTC CSVGESGANVLTF
TRBJ2-7 14 TRBD1 TRBV6-5 . TGTGCCAGCAGTTATTTACAGGGGGGAATCGAGCAGTACTTC CASSYLQGGIEQYF
TRBJ2-7 14 . TRBV21-1 few TGTGCCAGCACCCGTTGGGGCAGCCCATACGAGCAGTACTTC CASTRWGSPYEQYF
TRBJ1-1 12 . TRBV29-1 . TGCAGCGTTGTCGGGAGACGCACTGAAGCTTTCTTT CSVVGRRTEAFF
TRBJ2-7 13 . TRBV15 . TGTGCCACGTCCCGGGACACATCCGACGAGCAGTACTTC CATSRDTSDEQYF
TRBJ2-6 17 . TRBV27 . TGTGCCAGCAGTTCACTAAACTCGGACTCTGGGGCCAACGTCCTGACTTTC CASSSLNSDSGANVLTF
TRBJ2-2 13 . TRBV7-9 few TGTGCCAGCAGCCTAGCGCGAACCGGGGAGCTGTTTTTT CASSLARTGELFF
TRBJ2-7 12 . TRBV25-1 . TGTGCCAGCAGTCTCGTCTCCTACGAGCAGTACTTC CASSLVSYEQYF
TRBJ1-5 13 . TRBV5-4 . TGTGCCAGCAACGGACAGCTCAATCAGCCCCAGCATTTT CASNGQLNQPQHF
TRBJ1-1 13 TRBD1 TRBV7-9 few TGTGCCAGCAGCTGGACAGGGCCCACTGAAGCTTTCTTT CASSWTGPTEAFF
TRBJ2-5 15 . TRBV11-2 . TGTGCCAGCAGCTTAGGTCCGTTCGGGGAAGAGACCCAGTACTTC CASSLGPFGEETQYF
TRBJ1-1 14 . TRBV7-2 . TGTGCCAGCTCCTTGGGGGGCTCGAACACTGAAGCTTTCTTT CASSLGGSNTEAFF
TRBJ2-7 12 . TRBV11-2 . TGTGCCAGCAGCCTAGAGGGGGGCGAGCAGTACTTC CASSLEGGEQYF
TRBJ1-1 14 TRBD1 TRBV6-5 . TGTGCCAGCCGGGACAGGGAGTCAGTCACTGAAGCTTTCTTT CASRDRESVTEAFF
TRBJ1-5 13 TRBD1 TRBV7-2 few TGTGCCAGCAGCTTAGTCTCGGGACAGCACCAGCATTTT CASSLVSGQHQHF
TRBJ1-6 12 . TRBV9 . TGTGCCAGCAGCGTAGGTGCAGCACCCCTCCACTTT CASSVGAAPLHF
TRBJ2-5 17 TRBD1 TRBV19 few TGTGCCAGTAGTATAGATCCTCGGACAGGTCCCCAAGAGACCCAGTACTTC CASSIDPRTGPQETQYF
TRBJ2-7 11 . TRBV30 . TGTGCCTGGAGTGTGACCCACGAGCAGTACTTC CAWSVTHEQYF
TRBJ2-7 12 . TRBV27 once TGTGCCAGCAGTTTATGGGGGTACGAGCAGTACTTC CASSLWGYEQYF
TRBJ1-5 14 . TRBV30 . TGTGCCTGGAGCCATGGAGGGGTCAATCAGCCCCAGCATTTT CAWSHGGVNQPQHF
TRBJ2-3 14 TRBD1 TRBV5-1 . TGCGCCAGCAGCTCGAGGCAGGGGGCTGATACGCAGTATTTT CASSSRQGADTQYF
TRBJ2-5 14 . TRBV7-9 once TGTGCCAGCAGCTTAGTGGGGCCCCAAGAGACCCAGTACTTC CASSLVGPQETQYF
TRBJ2-3 16 . TRBV29-1 . TGCAGCGTTGAAGAATTGGCAGGGGCGAACACAGATACGCAGTATTTT CSVEELAGANTDTQYF
TRBJ1-4 14 . TRBV9 . TGTGCCAGCAGCCCTCGGGGTTCGGTCGAAAAACTGTTTTTT CASSPRGSVEKLFF
TRBJ2-1 16 . TRBV30 few TGTGCCTGGAAGGGCCCCCTGGGGAGATTCTACAATGAGCAGTTCTTC CAWKGPLGRFYNEQFF
TRBJ2-7 15 . TRBV30 . TGTGCCTGGAGAAATGGGGCAGGGGGGTTCTACGAGCAGTACTTC CAWRNGAGGFYEQYF
TRBJ2-3 13 TRBD1 TRBV4-2 . TGTGCCAGCAGCGACAGGGGTATAGATACGCAGTATTTT CASSDRGIDTQYF
TRBJ2-7 14 TRBD1 TRBV5-6 . TGTGCCAGCAGCTTGGAACAGGGGAACTACGAGCAGTACTTC CASSLEQGNYEQYF
TRBJ2-7 14 TRBD1 TRBV30 . TGTGCCTGGAGTGTACTAAGGGGGCCCTACGAGCAGTACTTC CAWSVLRGPYEQYF
TRBJ2-7 17 TRBD2 TRBV9 few TGTGCCAGCAGCACGACAGGAGAAGCGGGGGCTGGCTACGAGCAGTACTTC CASSTTGEAGAGYEQYF
TRBJ2-7 12 . TRBV29-1 few TGCAGCGTTGGCAGGGAGAGTGGAGAGCAGTACTTC CSVGRESGEQYF